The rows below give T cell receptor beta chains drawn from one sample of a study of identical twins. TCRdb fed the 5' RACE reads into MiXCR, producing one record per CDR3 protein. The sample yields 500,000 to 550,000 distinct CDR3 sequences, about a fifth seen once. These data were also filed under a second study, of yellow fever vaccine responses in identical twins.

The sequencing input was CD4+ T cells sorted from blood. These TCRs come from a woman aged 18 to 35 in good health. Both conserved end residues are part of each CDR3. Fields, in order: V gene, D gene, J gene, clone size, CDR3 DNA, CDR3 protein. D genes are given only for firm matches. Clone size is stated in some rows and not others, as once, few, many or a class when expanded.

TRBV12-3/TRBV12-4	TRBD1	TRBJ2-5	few	TGTGCCAGCCTTCCGGACAGGGGAAAGACCCAGTACTTC	CASLPDRGKTQYF
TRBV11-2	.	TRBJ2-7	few	TGTGCCAGCAGCTTACTACAGGGAAGGGGAGAGCAGTACTTC	CASSLLQGRGEQYF
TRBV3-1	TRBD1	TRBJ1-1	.	TGTGCCAGCGCCTCATTCCAGGGGGGTCGGCTCACTGAAGCTTTCTTT	CASASFQGGRLTEAFF
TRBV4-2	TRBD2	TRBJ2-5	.	TGTGCCAGCAGCCAAGACGGGACTAGCGAGGAAGAGACCCAGTACTTC	CASSQDGTSEEETQYF
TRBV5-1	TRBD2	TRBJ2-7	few	TGCGCCAGCGGCGGGAGGGAAGGGAGCGAGCAGTACTTC	CASGGREGSEQYF
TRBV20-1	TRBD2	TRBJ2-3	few	TGCAGTACTAGCGGGAGGGCCACAGATACGCAGTATTTT	CSTSGRATDTQYF
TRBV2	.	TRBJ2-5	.	TGTGCCAGCAGGATAGGGACAAGAGAGACCCAGTACTTC	CASRIGTRETQYF
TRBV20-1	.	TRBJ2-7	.	TGCAGCTTGCCCTACGAGCAGTACTTC	CSLPYEQYF
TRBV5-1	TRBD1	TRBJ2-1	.	TGCGCCAGCAGCTCAAGTCCGGGACAGGGTTACAATGAGCAGTTCTTC	CASSSSPGQGYNEQFF
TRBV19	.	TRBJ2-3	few	TGTGCCAGTAGGACGGGGGAAGGCCGTAGAGATACGCAGTATTTT	CASRTGEGRRDTQYF
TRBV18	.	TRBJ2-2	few	TGTGCCAGCTCACCACCGCCGCTTGCTGGCCGGGAGCTGTTTTTT	CASSPPPLAGRELFF
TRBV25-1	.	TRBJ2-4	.	TGTGCCAGCAGAACCTCTACAGAGGCCAAAAACATTCAGTACTTC	CASRTSTEAKNIQYF
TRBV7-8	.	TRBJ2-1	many	TGTGCCAGCAGCTTAGCGGAGACCCTAGAGCAGTTCTTC	CASSLAETLEQFF
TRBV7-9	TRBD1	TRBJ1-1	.	TGTGCCAGCAGCACTACCCGGGACAGGGGTTCTGAAGCTTTCTTT	CASSTTRDRGSEAFF
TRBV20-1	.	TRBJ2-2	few	TGCAGTGCTAGCATGGGGAACGTACACGGGGAGCTGTTTTTT	CSASMGNVHGELFF
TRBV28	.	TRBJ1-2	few	TGTGCCAGCAGTTCCCCCGGCTTCGTCTATGGCTACACCTTC	CASSSPGFVYGYTF
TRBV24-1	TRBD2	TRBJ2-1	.	TGTGCCACCAGTGATCCCGGGACTAGCGATATGGATGAGCAGTTCTTC	CATSDPGTSDMDEQFF
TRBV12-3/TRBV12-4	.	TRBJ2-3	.	TGTGCCAGCACCCCCCGAGGGGAGACAGATACGCAGTATTTT	CASTPRGETDTQYF
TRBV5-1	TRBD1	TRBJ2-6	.	TGCGCCAGCAGCTTGACCGACAGGGTCTTTGGGGCCAACGTCCTGACTTTC	CASSLTDRVFGANVLTF
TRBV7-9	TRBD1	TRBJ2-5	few	TGTGCCAGCAGCTTAGAACAGGGGACCCAAGAGACCCAGTACTTC	CASSLEQGTQETQYF
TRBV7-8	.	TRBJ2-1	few	TGTGCCAGCAGCTTAGGAGAACTAGTTTACAATGAGCAGTTCTTC	CASSLGELVYNEQFF